Listed below are T cell receptor beta chains from one sample, sequenced in a study of blood T cell repertoires in COVID-19. Profiling relied on immunoSEQ multiplex PCR, and the TCRdb table lists in-frame clones only, not all of them. The table lists 240,000 or so clones, approximately 84% of them singletons. Material for sequencing was peripheral blood. The receptor set was obtained from a woman aged 25 to 45 who had recovered from COVID-19. Each CDR3 is given with its conserved first and last residue. D genes are given only for firm matches. A row's size may be missing; if present it is once, few, many or a size class.

cdr3_length j_call clone_size v_call d_call cdr3_nt cdr3_aa
15 TRBJ1-1 - TRBV7-2 TRBD1 TGTGCCAGCAGCATGACCGGGACAGGGAATGAAGGAGCTTTCTTT CASSMTGTGNEGAFF
16 TRBJ2-2 few TRBV6-1 TRBD1 TGTGCCAGCAGTGAAGGGACAGGGTATAACACCGGGGAGCTGTTTTTT CASSEGTGYNTGELFF
14 TRBJ1-4 - TRBV5-1 - TGCGCCAGCAGCTTGGTTGAGGGCGCTGAAAAACTGTTTTTT CASSLVEGAEKLFF
13 TRBJ2-7 - TRBV27 - TGTGCCAGCAGTTTAACCCGGAGGGACGAGCAGTACTTC CASSLTRRDEQYF
15 TRBJ2-1 few TRBV7-9 TRBD2 TGTGCCAGCAGAAAACCTAGCGGGGTTTATGGTGAGCAGTTCTTC CASRKPSGVYGEQFF
13 TRBJ2-5 - TRBV19 TRBD1 TGTGCCAGTAGTATGGACAGGAGAGAGACCCAGTACTTC CASSMDRRETQYF
19 TRBJ1-6 - TRBV18 - TGTGCCAGCTCACCACTGGGTTACAAAACGACAGGCGGTAATTCACCCCTCCACTTT CASSPLGYKTTGGNSPLHF
13 TRBJ2-7 - TRBV5-5 TRBD2 TGTGCCAGCAGCTTGGTCGGGGGGAACGAGCAGTACTTC CASSLVGGNEQYF
15 TRBJ1-1 - TRBV5-1 TRBD1 TGCGCCAGCAGCTTGGCTCAGGGGGTGAGCACTGAAGCTTTCTTT CASSLAQGVSTEAFF
15 TRBJ2-3 - TRBV6-5 TRBD2 TGTGCCAGCAGGCCGGGACTAGGACGCACAGATACGCAGTATTTT CASRPGLGRTDTQYF
14 TRBJ2-3 - TRBV7-3 - TGTGCCAGCAGCGGTACCGGGTTAGGAAATACGCAGTATTTT CASSGTGLGNTQYF
14 TRBJ1-2 once TRBV6-6 - TGTGCCAGCAGTTACGACCTATACTCAGGTGGCTACACCTTC CASSYDLYSGGYTF
11 TRBJ1-1 - TRBV12-3/TRBV12-4 - TGTGCCAGCAGCCCCCAACTTGAAGCTTTCTTT CASSPQLEAFF
14 TRBJ2-1 - TRBV5-1 - TGCGCCAGCAGCTTGTTTGACAGATACAATGAGCAGTTCTTC CASSLFDRYNEQFF
12 TRBJ1-1 - TRBV11-3 - TGTGCCAGCAGCTTAGGCACAGGGTTGACTTTCTTT CASSLGTGLTFF
17 TRBJ2-3 - TRBV7-9 TRBD2 TGTGCCAGCAGCGCAGCATTAGCGGGGGCTAGCACAGATACGCAGTATTTT CASSAALAGASTDTQYF
16 TRBJ1-5 - TRBV15 TRBD1 TGTGCCACCAGCAGCGGGACAGCCGCCTACAATCAGCCCCAGCATTTT CATSSGTAAYNQPQHF
16 TRBJ1-4 - TRBV18 TRBD1 TGTGCCAGCTCACAACTGCAGGGGGCTACTAATGAAAAACTGTTTTTT CASSQLQGATNEKLFF
17 TRBJ2-5 - TRBV3-1/TRBV3-2 TRBD2 TGTGCCAGCAGCCACAGAACCGGGACTATTATAAAAGAGACCCAGTACTTC CASSHRTGTIIKETQYF
16 TRBJ1-2 - TRBV5-4 TRBD1 TGTGCCAGCAGCCGCGCCTCAGGGGGCGCGTCCTATGGCTACACCTTC CASSRASGGASYGYTF
14 TRBJ1-1 - TRBV9 - TGTGCCAGCAGCTTCAGTCCCGAATACACTGAAGCTTTCTTT CASSFSPEYTEAFF
16 TRBJ1-2 - TRBV2 TRBD1 TGTGCCAGCAGTGAATTTTCCGACAGGGACGACTATGGCTACACCTTC CASSEFSDRDDYGYTF
18 TRBJ1-2 - TRBV15 - TGTGCCACCAGCAGAGCCCCCCCCGTGTTGCAGGGAGGACGTGGCTACACCTTC CATSRAPPVLQGGRGYTF
15 TRBJ2-1 - TRBV10-1 TRBD2 TGCGCCAGCAGTGAGGCGTCTAGCGGGGGGTATGAGCAGTTCTTC CASSEASSGGYEQFF
17 TRBJ1-6 - TRBV5-5 - TGTGCCAGCAGCTTGGAGTCTCCGAGCTCCTATAATTCACCCCTCCACTTT CASSLESPSSYNSPLHF
13 TRBJ2-7 - TRBV5-4 - TGTGCCAGCAGCTTAGGGGTGCAGTACGAGCAGTACTTC CASSLGVQYEQYF
16 TRBJ1-3 - TRBV6-4 - TGTGCCAGCAGCCCCCTCAGGGTCAGTGCTGGAAACACCATATATTTT CASSPLRVSAGNTIYF
14 TRBJ1-6 once TRBV9 - TGTGCCAGCAGCGTAGGTTGGGAGAGTTCACCCCTCCACTTT CASSVGWESSPLHF
15 TRBJ2-3 - TRBV9 - TGTGCCAGCAGCGTAGTAGGGGTCCACACAGATACGCAGTATTTT CASSVVGVHTDTQYF
18 TRBJ2-1 - TRBV5-1 TRBD2 TGCGCCAGCAGCGAATTCGGACTAGCGGGGGTTTCCTACAATGAGCAGTTCTTC CASSEFGLAGVSYNEQFF
13 TRBJ2-7 - TRBV29-1 - TGCAGCGCCCAAGGGACTGACCCGTACGAGCAGTACTTC CSAQGTDPYEQYF
14 TRBJ2-7 - TRBV5-4 TRBD2 TGTGCCAGCAGGGGGGAGGGACTTCCCTACGAGCAGTACTTC CASRGEGLPYEQYF
18 TRBJ2-7 once TRBV7-6 TRBD2 TGTGCCAGCAGCCCGGGACTAGCGGGGGGGATTGCCTACTACGAGCAGTACTTC CASSPGLAGGIAYYEQYF
15 TRBJ2-5 - TRBV10-3 - TGTGCCATCAGTGGTACCGGACCGAGGGGGGAGACCCAGTACTTC CAISGTGPRGETQYF
12 TRBJ1-5 - TRBV12-3/TRBV12-4 - TGTGCCAGCAGCCACACGAATCAGCCCCAGCATTTT CASSHTNQPQHF
16 TRBJ1-5 - TRBV5-1 - TGCGCCAGCAGCACACCGGCCCATCGCGGGAATCAGCCCCAGCATTTT CASSTPAHRGNQPQHF
13 TRBJ1-1 - TRBV30 TRBD1 TGTGCCTGGAGTGTACCGACAGGGGCTGAAGCTTTCTTT CAWSVPTGAEAFF
12 TRBJ1-2 - TRBV5-1 - TGCGCCAGCAGCGAACCAGAAAGTGGCTACACCTTC CASSEPESGYTF
15 TRBJ1-2 - TRBV3-1/TRBV3-2 TRBD1 TGTGCCAGCAGCCAATCTGAGACAGGGCTGCGTGGCTACACCTTC CASSQSETGLRGYTF
16 TRBJ2-2 - TRBV3-1/TRBV3-2 - TGTGCCAGCAGCTTGTTACTTACTAGCTACACCGGGGAGCTGTTTTTT CASSLLLTSYTGELFF
11 TRBJ2-7 few TRBV20-1 - TGCAGTGCCACGGGGGTCTACGAGCAGTACTTC CSATGVYEQYF
15 TRBJ1-1 - TRBV5-4 - TGTGCCAGCAACCGACAGGAATACATGAACACTGAAGCTTTCTTT CASNRQEYMNTEAFF
15 TRBJ2-7 - TRBV18 - TGTGCCAGCTCACCAGGGGCGGAGGAGGGACGCGAGCAGTACTTC CASSPGAEEGREQYF
14 TRBJ2-7 - TRBV19 - TGTGCCAGTAGTATAGGGGCTGGTTTGTACGAGCAGTACTTC CASSIGAGLYEQYF
13 TRBJ2-4 - TRBV2 - TGTGCCAGCAGTCGGGTGGCCAAAAACATTCAGTACTTC CASSRVAKNIQYF
13 TRBJ2-7 few TRBV4-1 - TGCGCCAGCAGCCAGACAGGTTCCTACGAGCAGTACTTC CASSQTGSYEQYF
14 TRBJ2-7 few TRBV15 TRBD1 TGTGCCACCAGCAGAGGAAACAGGGGCTACGAGCAGTACTTC CATSRGNRGYEQYF
15 TRBJ2-1 - TRBV27 - TGTGCCAGCAGTTTTGGAGGGGGCCGGTCGGGTGAGCAGTTCTTC CASSFGGGRSGEQFF
13 TRBJ2-3 - TRBV2 TRBD2 TGTGCCAGCCGACTAGCGCGGACAGATACGCAGTATTTT CASRLARTDTQYF
14 TRBJ2-2 - TRBV19 TRBD1 TGTGCCAGTTCGGGACAGAGGAACACCGGGGAGCTGTTTTTT CASSGQRNTGELFF
11 TRBJ2-2 - TRBV2 - TGTGCCAGCAGTGCTGAGTTAGAGCTGTTTTTT CASSAELELFF
14 TRBJ1-2 - TRBV6-5 TRBD1 TGTGCCAGCACACGACAGGGGCCTAGCTATGGCTACACCTTC CASTRQGPSYGYTF
15 TRBJ2-7 once TRBV21-1 - TGTGCCAGCAGCGGGACTAGCGTTAGCTCCTACGAGCAGTACTTC CASSGTSVSSYEQYF
13 TRBJ1-2 - TRBV5-4 - TGTGCCAGCAGCTCGGACAGTTACTATGGCTACACCTTC CASSSDSYYGYTF